This T cell receptor beta chain was captured by sequencing in a study of T-cell reconstitution after alpha-beta-depleted transplantation in children. Study outcomes and limitations: At around two months after transplant, the alpha-beta T cells were reportedly derived from several hundred expanded clones that came from non-depleted graft cells. The study traced high day-60 TCRbeta diversity in some patients to surviving recipient T cells and thymic progenitors.

The CDR3 length is 15 residues. V lost 11 bases, J lost 2 bases, and 8 bases stayed unmatched. The germline CDR1 and CDR2 sequences are LGHDT and YNNKEL (reference sequence). Unique molecular identifiers were incorporated during preparation of the TCRbeta library. Via MiXCR, TCRdb re-called the PCR reads, giving one row per CDR3 protein. The sample shows approximately 170,000 distinct CDR3 sequences, 11% of them seen only once. About this clonotype itself: Its antigen remains unidentified.

The chain is built from TRBV3-1 and TRBJ2-7, with TRBD2 identical over 14 bases. This specimen was PBMCs, taken before TCRalphabeta/CD19-depleted stem cell transplant. The clonotype was recovered from a boy aged 2 to 10 with acute myeloid leukemia, due to receive a stem cell transplant. This chain's CDR3 is CASCPGLAGAYEQYF. CDR3 DNA sequence: TGTGCCTCCTGCCCGGGACTAGCGGGAGCCTACGAGCAGTACTTC.